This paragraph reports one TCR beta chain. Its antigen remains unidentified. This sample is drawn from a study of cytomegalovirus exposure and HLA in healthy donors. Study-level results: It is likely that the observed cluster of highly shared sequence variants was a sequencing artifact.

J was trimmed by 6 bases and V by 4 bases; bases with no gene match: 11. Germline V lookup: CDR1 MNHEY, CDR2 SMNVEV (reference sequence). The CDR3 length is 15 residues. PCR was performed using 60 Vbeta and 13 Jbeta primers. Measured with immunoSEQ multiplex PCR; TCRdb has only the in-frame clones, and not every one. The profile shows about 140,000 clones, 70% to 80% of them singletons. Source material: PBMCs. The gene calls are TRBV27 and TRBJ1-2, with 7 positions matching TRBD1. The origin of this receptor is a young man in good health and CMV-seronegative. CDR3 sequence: CASSYRDPGQDGYTF. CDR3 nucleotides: TGTGCCAGCAGTTACCGGGACCCCGGACAGGATGGCTACACCTTC.